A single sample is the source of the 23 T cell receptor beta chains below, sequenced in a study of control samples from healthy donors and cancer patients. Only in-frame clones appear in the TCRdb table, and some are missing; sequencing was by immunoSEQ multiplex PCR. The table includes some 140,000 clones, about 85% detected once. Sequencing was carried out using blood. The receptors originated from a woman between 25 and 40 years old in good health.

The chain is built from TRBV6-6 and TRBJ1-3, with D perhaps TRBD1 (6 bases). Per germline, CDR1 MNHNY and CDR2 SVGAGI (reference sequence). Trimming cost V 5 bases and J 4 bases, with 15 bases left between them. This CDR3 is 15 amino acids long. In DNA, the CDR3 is TGTGCCAGCAGTGATCACAGGGTATCGGGAAACACCATATATTTT. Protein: CASSDHRVSGNTIYF.

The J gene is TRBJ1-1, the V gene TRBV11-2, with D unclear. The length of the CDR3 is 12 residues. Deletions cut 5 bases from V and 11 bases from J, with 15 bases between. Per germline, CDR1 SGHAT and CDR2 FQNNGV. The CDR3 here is CASSPGTVGAFF. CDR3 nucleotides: TGTGCCAGCAGCCCAGGCACCGTCGGCGCTTTCTTT.

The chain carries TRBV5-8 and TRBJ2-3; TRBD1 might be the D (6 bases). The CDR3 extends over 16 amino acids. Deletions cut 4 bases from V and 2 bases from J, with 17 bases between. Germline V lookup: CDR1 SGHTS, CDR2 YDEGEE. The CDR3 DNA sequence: TGTGCCAGCAGCGCCCCCCGGACAGACGCCACAGATACGCAGTATTTT. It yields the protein CASSAPRTDATDTQYF.

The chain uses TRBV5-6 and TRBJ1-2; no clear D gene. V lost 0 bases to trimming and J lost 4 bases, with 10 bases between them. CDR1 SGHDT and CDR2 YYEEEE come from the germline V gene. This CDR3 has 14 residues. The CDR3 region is CASSLVEAGYGYTF. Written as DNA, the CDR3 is TGTGCCAGCAGCTTGGTCGAGGCAGGCTATGGCTACACCTTC.

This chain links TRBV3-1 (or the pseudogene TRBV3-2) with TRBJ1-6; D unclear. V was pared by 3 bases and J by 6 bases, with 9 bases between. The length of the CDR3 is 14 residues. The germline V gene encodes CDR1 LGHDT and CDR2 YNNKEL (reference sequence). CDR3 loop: CASSHPGANSPLHF. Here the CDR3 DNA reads TGTGCCAGCAGCCACCCCGGCGCTAATTCACCCCTCCACTTT.

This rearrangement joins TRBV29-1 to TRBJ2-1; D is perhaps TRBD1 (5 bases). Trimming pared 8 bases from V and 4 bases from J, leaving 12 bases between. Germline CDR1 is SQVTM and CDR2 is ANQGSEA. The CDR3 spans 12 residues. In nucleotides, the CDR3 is TGCAGCCAGGGATCCGTGTACAATGAGCAGTTCTTC. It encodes CSQGSVYNEQFF.

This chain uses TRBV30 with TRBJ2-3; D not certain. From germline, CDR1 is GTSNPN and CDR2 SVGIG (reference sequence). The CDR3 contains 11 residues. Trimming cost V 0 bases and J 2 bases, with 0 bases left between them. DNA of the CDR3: TGTGCCTGGAGTGTCACAGATACGCAGTATTTT. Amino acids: CAWSVTDTQYF.

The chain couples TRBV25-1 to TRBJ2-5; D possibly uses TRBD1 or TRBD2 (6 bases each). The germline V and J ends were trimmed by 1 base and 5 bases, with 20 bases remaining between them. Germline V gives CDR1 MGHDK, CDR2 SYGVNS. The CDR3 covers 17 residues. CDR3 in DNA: TGTGCCAGCAGTGAATTTGGTACTAGGAGGAGGGGGGAGACCCAGTACTTC. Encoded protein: CASSEFGTRRRGETQYF.

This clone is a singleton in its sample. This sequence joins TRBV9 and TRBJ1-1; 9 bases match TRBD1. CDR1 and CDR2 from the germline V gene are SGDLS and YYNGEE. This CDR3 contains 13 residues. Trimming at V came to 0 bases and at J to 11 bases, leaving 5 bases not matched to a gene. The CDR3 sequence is CASSVEYRGRAFF. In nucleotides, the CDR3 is TGTGCCAGCAGCGTAGAATACAGGGGGCGGGCTTTCTTT. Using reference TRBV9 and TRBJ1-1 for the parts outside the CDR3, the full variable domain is DSGVTQTPKHLITATGQRVTLRCSPRSGDLSVYWYQQSLDQGLQFLIQYYNGEERAKGNILERFSAQQFPDLHSELNLSSLELGDSALYFCASSVEYRGRAFFGQGTRLTVV.

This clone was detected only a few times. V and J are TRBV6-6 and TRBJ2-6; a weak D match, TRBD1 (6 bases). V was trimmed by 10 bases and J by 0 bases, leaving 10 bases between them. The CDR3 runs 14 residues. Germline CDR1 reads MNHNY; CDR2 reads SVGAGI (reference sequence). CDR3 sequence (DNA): TGTGCCACCACACAGGGCTCTGGGGCCAACGTCCTGACTTTC. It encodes CATTQGSGANVLTF.

CDR3 DNA: TGTGCCAGCAGCCCATTCCAGCGGGGAGAAGAGACCCAGTACTTC. This translates into CASSPFQRGEETQYF. The chain combines TRBV5-4 with TRBJ2-5, with 7 bases fitting TRBD2. Germline loops: CDR1 SGHNT, CDR2 YYREEE (reference sequence). V was clipped by 4 bases and J by 3 bases; unmatched bases: 9. This CDR3 contains 15 residues.

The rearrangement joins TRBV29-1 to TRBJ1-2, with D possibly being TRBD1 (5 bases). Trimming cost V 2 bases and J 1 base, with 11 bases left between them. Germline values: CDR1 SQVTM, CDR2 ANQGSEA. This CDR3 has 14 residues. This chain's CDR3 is CSVEHWQGNYGYTF. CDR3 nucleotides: TGCAGCGTTGAACATTGGCAGGGTAACTATGGCTACACCTTC.

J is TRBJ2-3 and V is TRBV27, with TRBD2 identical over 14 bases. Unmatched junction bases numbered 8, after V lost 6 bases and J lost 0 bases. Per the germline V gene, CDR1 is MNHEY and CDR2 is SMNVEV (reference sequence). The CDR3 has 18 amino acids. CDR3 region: CASRPGTSGRWSTDTQYF. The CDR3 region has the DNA TGTGCCAGCAGACCAGGGACTAGCGGGAGATGGAGCACAGATACGCAGTATTTT.

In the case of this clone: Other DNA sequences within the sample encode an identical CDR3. The CDR3 nucleotides are TGTGCCAGCAGTGAAGGGGGGTACGGCTACACCTTC. Residues: CASSEGGYGYTF. This chain links TRBV2 with TRBJ1-2; TRBD1 is a possible D gene (5 bases). Germline V gene sequence: CDR1 SNHLY, CDR2 FYNNEI. This CDR3 is 12 amino acids long. Trimming pared 1 base from V and 8 bases from J, leaving 8 bases between. Drawing the rest from reference TRBV2 and TRBJ1-2, the complete variable domain is EPEVTQTPSHQVTQMGQEVILRCVPISNHLYFYWYRQILGQKVEFLVSFYNNEISEKSEIFDDQFSVERPDGSNFTLKIRSTKLEDSAMYFCASSEGGYGYTFGSGTRLTVV.

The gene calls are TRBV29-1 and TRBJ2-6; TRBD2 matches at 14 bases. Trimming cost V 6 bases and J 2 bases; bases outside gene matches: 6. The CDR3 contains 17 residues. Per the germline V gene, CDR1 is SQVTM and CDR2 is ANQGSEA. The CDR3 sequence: CSVEGTSGSTGANVLTF. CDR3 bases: TGCAGCGTAGAGGGGACTAGCGGGAGTACTGGGGCCAACGTCCTGACTTTC. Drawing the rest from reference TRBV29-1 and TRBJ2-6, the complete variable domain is SAVISQKPSRDICQRGTSLTIQCQVDSQVTMMFWYRQQPGQSLTLIATANQGSEATYESGFVIDKFPISRPNLTFSTLTVSNMSPEDSSIYLCSVEGTSGSTGANVLTFGAGSRLTVL.

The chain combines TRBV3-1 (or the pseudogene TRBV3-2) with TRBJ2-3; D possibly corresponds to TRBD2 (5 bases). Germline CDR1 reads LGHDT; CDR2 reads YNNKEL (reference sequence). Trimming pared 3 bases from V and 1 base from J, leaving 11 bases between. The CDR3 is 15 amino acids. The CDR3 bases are TGTGCCAGCAGCCAGGACCTGAGGGGCACAGATACGCAGTATTTT. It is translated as CASSQDLRGTDTQYF.

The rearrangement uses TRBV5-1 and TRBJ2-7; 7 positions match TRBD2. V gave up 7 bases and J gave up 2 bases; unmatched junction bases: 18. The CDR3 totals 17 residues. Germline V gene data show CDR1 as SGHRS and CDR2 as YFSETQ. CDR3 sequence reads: CASRTGGGEDWTYEQYF. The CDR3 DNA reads TGCGCCAGCCGAACCGGGGGAGGGGAAGATTGGACCTACGAGCAGTACTTC.

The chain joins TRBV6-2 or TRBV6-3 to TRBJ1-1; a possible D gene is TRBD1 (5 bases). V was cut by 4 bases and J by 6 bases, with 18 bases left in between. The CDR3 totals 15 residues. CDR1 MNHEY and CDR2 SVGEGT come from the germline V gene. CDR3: CASSWPPQLGPEAFF. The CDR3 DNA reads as TGTGCCAGCAGTTGGCCCCCCCAGTTGGGGCCTGAAGCTTTCTTT.

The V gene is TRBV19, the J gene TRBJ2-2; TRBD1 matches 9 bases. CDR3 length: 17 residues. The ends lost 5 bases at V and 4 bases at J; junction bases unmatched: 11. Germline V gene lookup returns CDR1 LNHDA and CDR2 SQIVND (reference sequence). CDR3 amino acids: CASSGTGGPGGTGELFF. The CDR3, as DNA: TGTGCCAGTAGTGGAACAGGGGGCCCGGGGGGCACCGGGGAGCTGTTTTTT.

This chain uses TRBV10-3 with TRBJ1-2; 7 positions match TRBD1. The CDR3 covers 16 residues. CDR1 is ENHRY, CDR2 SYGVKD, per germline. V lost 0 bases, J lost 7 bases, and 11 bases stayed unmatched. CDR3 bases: TGTGCCATCAGTGAGTCCCGACAAACAGGGGTAGGTGGCTACACCTTC. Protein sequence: CAISESRQTGVGGYTF.

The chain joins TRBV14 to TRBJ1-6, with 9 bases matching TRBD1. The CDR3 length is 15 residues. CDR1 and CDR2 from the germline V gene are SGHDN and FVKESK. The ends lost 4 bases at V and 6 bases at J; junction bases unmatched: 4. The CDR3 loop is CASSPRTGANSPLHF. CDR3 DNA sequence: TGTGCCAGCAGCCCTAGGACAGGGGCTAATTCACCCCTCCACTTT.

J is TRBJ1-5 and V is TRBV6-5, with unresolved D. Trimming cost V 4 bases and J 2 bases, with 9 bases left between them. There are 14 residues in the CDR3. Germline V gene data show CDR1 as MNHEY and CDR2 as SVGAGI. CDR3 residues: CASSWYVGNQPQHF. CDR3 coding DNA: TGTGCCAGCAGTTGGTACGTGGGCAATCAGCCCCAGCATTTT.

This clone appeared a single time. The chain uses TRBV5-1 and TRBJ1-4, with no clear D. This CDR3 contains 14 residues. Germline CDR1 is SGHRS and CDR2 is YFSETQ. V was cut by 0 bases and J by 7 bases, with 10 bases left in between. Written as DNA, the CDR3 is TGCGCCAGCAGCTTGGGGGATGAGATTGAAAAACTGTTTTTT. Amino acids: CASSLGDEIEKLFF.